The 13 T cell receptor beta chains given below trace back to one sample, sequenced in a study of CD8 T cells in Susac syndrome (dated by TCRdb to between 2018 and 2021). Library preparation was by the immunoSEQ multiplex PCR assay. RNA was extracted using the RNeasy kit, and roughly 0.5 to 1 microgram was reverse transcribed with random hexamers. TCRdb trimmed the raw reads at Q25, called clones with MiXCR and kept productive beta chains. Rows are unified per CDR3 protein, each entry keeping the most common DNA and genes. This sample is represented by around 50,000 distinct CDR3 sequences; 80% to 95% of them were singletons. The top ten constitute approximately 0.41% of the sample. The specimen sequenced was CD8+ T cells from PBMCs. These receptors were obtained from a human donor in good health.

Notes on this clonotype: The junction does not match germline at one end; this may be a read error. The chain recombines TRBV7-9 with TRBJ1-5, with TRBD1 identical over 9 bases. Germline values: CDR1 SEHNR, CDR2 FQNEAQ (reference sequence). This CDR3 is built from 14 residues. CDR3 sequence (DNA): TGTGCCAGCAGCTTAACAGGGGGCAACCAGCCCCAGCATTTT. The encoded protein is CASSLTGGNQPQHF.

The chain carries TRBV4-1 and TRBJ2-2; 9 bases align to TRBD2. The CDR3 sequence is 16 residues long. Looked up from germline, CDR1 is MGHRA and CDR2 is YSYEKL. V trimming: 3 bases; J trimming: 0 bases; junction bases outside the gene matches: 2. The CDR3 DNA sequence: TGCGCCAGCAGCCACATAGCGGGAGCGAACACCGGGGAGCTGTTTTTT. Protein product: CASSHIAGANTGELFF.

The chain employs TRBV12-3 or TRBV12-4 and TRBJ2-3; 10 nucleotides match TRBD2. The CDR3 runs to 17 residues. J was trimmed by 3 bases and V by 1 base; bases with no gene match: 7. In nucleotides, the CDR3 is TGTGCCAGCAGTTTAGGTTGGACTAGCGGCGATACAGATACGCAGTATTTT. This encodes CASSLGWTSGDTDTQYF.

This rearrangement joins TRBV7-2 to TRBJ2-1, with 12 bases identical to TRBD2. The CDR3 contains 16 residues. J lost 5 bases, V lost 1 base, and 3 bases had no gene match. The germline V gene has CDR1 SGHTA and CDR2 FQGNSA. The CDR3 sequence: CASSLERLAGDNEQFF. The CDR3 nucleotides are TGTGCCAGCAGCTTAGAGAGACTAGCGGGGGACAATGAGCAGTTCTTC.

This clonotype was recorded only once. The chain is built from TRBV7-2 and TRBJ2-3, with D uncertain. Germline V gene sequence: CDR1 SGHTA, CDR2 FQGNSA. The CDR3 extends over 16 amino acids. V lost 1 base, J lost 2 bases, and 13 bases lay in between. CDR3 DNA: TGTGCCAGCAGCTTAGATCTGCGGCCTTACACAGATACGCAGTATTTT. Amino acid sequence: CASSLDLRPYTDTQYF.

The J gene is TRBJ2-7, the V gene TRBV7-9, with D maybe TRBD2 (6 bases). Per the germline V gene, CDR1 is SEHNR and CDR2 is FQNEAQ (reference sequence). This CDR3 contains 18 residues. Trimming shortened V by 3 bases and J by 0 bases, and 21 bases separated the two germline ends. The CDR3, as DNA: TGTGCCAGCAGCTTGAACGTTCTTTCGGGACTCCACTCCTACGAGCAGTACTTC. This translates into CASSLNVLSGLHSYEQYF.

The chain combines TRBV10-1 with TRBJ1-1, with 9 positions matching TRBD1. Germline CDR1 and CDR2: WNHNN and SYGVQD (reference sequence). The CDR3 has 14 residues. The V and J ends lost 6 bases and 2 bases, in that order; junction bases with no gene match: 4. This chain's CDR3 is CASRPGQGNTEAFF. The CDR3 DNA is TGCGCCAGCAGGCCGGGACAGGGAAACACTGAAGCTTTCTTT.

CDR3 in DNA: TGTGCCAGCAGCCCCAGGAGCTCCTACGAGCAGTACTTC. Amino acids: CASSPRSSYEQYF. V gene TRBV7-8 combines with J gene TRBJ2-7; D is unclear. Germline loops: CDR1 SGHVS, CDR2 FQNEAQ. The CDR3 is 13 residues long. Trimming removed 5 bases at V and 0 bases at J, with 8 bases between.

This clonotype was observed a few times. This rearrangement joins TRBV19 to TRBJ2-7; unclear D gene. The CDR3 runs to 13 residues. Germline CDR1 and CDR2: LNHDA and SQIVND (reference sequence). V was shortened by 5 bases and J by 3 bases, with 11 bases between the two germline ends. This CDR3 is CASSPGRFYEQYF. DNA of the CDR3: TGTGCCAGTAGTCCAGGACGGTTCTACGAGCAGTACTTC. The complete variable domain, with remaining parts taken from reference TRBV19 and TRBJ2-7, reads DGGITQSPKYLFRKEGQNVTLSCEQNLNHDAMYWYRQDPGQGLRLIYYSQIVNDFQKGDIAEGYSVSREKKESFPLTVTSAQKNPTAFYLCASSPGRFYEQYFGPGTRLTVT.

J is TRBJ2-5 and V is TRBV7-9; 7 bases are shared with TRBD1. V lost 4 bases to trimming and J lost 4 bases; unmatched junction nucleotides: 9. CDR1 is SEHNR, CDR2 FQNEAQ, per germline (reference sequence). The CDR3 totals 15 residues. The CDR3, as DNA: TGTGCCAGCAGCTCCGGGACAGCAGATCTAGAGACCCAGTACTTC. This codes for CASSSGTADLETQYF. The variable domain in full, completed from reference TRBV7-9 and TRBJ2-5, reads DTGVSQNPRHKITKRGQNVTFRCDPISEHNRLYWYRQTLGQGPEFLTYFQNEAQLEKSRLLSDRFSAERPKGSFSTLEIQRTEQGDSAMYLCASSSGTADLETQYFGPGTRLLVL.

This clonotype was seen a single time. The V call is TRBV19, the J call TRBJ2-7; D may match TRBD1 or TRBD2 (5 bases each). In germline, CDR1 is LNHDA, CDR2 SQIVND (reference sequence). Trimming pared 5 bases from V and 4 bases from J, leaving 18 bases between. The CDR3 sequence is 15 residues long. CDR3 DNA sequence: TGTGCCAGTAGTTTCCGGGACCTCGGAGGTTACGAGCAGTACTTC. Translating gives CASSFRDLGGYEQYF.

The genes are TRBV6-2 or TRBV6-3 and TRBJ1-2, with D unclear. The ends were cut back, 2 bases at V and 4 bases at J, with 11 bases in the middle. The CDR3 totals 14 residues. In germline, CDR1 is MNHEY, CDR2 SVGEGT. In DNA, the CDR3 is TGTGCCAGCAGTTACCAAGGGCTTCTCTATGGCTACACCTTC. Protein product: CASSYQGLLYGYTF.

The chain has TRBV7-9 and TRBJ2-5; D is unclear. The V gene lost 4 bases and the J gene lost 0 bases, with 12 bases spanning the gap. Germline V gene data show CDR1 as SEHNR and CDR2 as FQNEAQ (reference sequence). The CDR3 consists of 15 residues. The CDR3 loop reads CASSSRTVNQETQYF. The CDR3 DNA sequence: TGTGCCAGCAGCTCTCGGACCGTGAACCAAGAGACCCAGTACTTC.